This T cell receptor (beta chain) was sequenced during a study of cytomegalovirus exposure and HLA in healthy donors. Study overall: As an earlier analysis found, some 170 million T cells yielded about 100 million unique TCR beta sequences.

The length of the CDR3 is 19 residues. Germline lookup yields CDR1 SGDLS and CDR2 YYNGEE. The J segment lost 5 bases and the V segment lost 1 base, leaving 10 bases of the junction unmatched. PCR amplification relied on 60 Vbeta primers (plus 13 Jbeta primers). Sequenced by immunoSEQ multiplex PCR; TCRdb stores in-frame clones only, minus some. This sample has around 100,000 clones; roughly 71% occur once, and the top ten carry under 13%. As for this clone: Its antigen is still unknown.

General study results and limits: A later analysis reported that several of the most significant clusters appeared to be linked to common viral pathogens, among them Epstein-Barr virus.

This clonotype was obtained from a man aged 35-49 years in good health and CMV-seropositive. The source material was PBMCs. The chain employs TRBV9 and TRBJ2-2; 14 nucleotides align to TRBD2. CDR3 nucleotide sequence: TGTGCCAGCAGCGTAAGGTTAGGGACTAGCGGGAGTGAAACCGGGGAGCTGTTTTTT. Amino acids: CASSVRLGTSGSETGELFF.